Ten or more counts support the clone carrying this T cell receptor beta chain. Scientists amplified the TCR beta CDR3 regions from RNA transcripts. HTBI-primed RT-PCR formed the first round, and a multiplex PCR formed the second. Using its own MiXCR run on the multiplex PCR reads, TCRdb lists one record per CDR3 protein. The table has hundreds of thousands of distinct CDR3 sequences, roughly 14% seen once; the top ten hold around 9.8%. Trimming removed 0 bases at V and 4 bases at J, with 11 bases between. Germline values: CDR1 SGHRS, CDR2 YFSETQ. CDR3 length equals 16 residues. The data stem from a study of Graves' ophthalmopathy and Graves' hyperthyroidism. Exclusion covered patients with other autoimmune diseases or uncontrolled infections (as well as pregnancy or lactation).

This sequence joins TRBV5-1 and TRBJ2-6, with D unresolved. Input material: blood. The receptor comes from a woman under 40 with Graves' ophthalmopathy. CDR3 in DNA: TGCGCCAGCAGCTTGGCCGGCCGGTCCGGGGCCAACGTCCTGACTTTC. Translated, it gives CASSLAGRSGANVLTF.